The source of this T cell receptor (beta chain) is a study of cytomegalovirus exposure and HLA in healthy donors. Notes on the study in general: The authors considered a cluster of highly shared sequence variants likely to be a sequencing artifact. In vitro testing confirmed three CMV-associated chains as specific for CMV antigens. In a later analysis, a genetic analysis reported fewer productive-TCR N-insertions in an Asian-associated ancestry cluster than the cohort average.

Germline values: CDR1 LGHNA, CDR2 YSLEER. Trimming removed 3 bases from V and 0 bases from J; junction bases left unmatched: 8. CDR3 length: 17 residues. Researchers ran the PCR with 60 Vbeta and 13 Jbeta primers. Profiling relied on immunoSEQ multiplex PCR, and the TCRdb table lists in-frame clones only, not all of them. The sample lists approximately 150,000 clones, 75% to 90% occurring once. When sampled, the donors appeared nominally healthy, though they likely had unrecorded immune exposures. A few counts support this clone. Its antigen remains unknown. Sequencing used PBMCs. The clonotype comes from a man aged 35 to 55 in good health and CMV-seronegative. The chain uses TRBV4-3 and TRBJ2-3, with 8 bases fitting TRBD2. The CDR3 bases are TGCGCCAGCAGCCAGAGGGCACTAGCGGCCAGCACAGATACGCAGTATTTT. Translating gives CASSQRALAASTDTQYF.